These 22 T cell receptor beta chains originate from one sample sequenced in a study of Graves' ophthalmopathy and Graves' hyperthyroidism. From RNA, the CDR3 regions of TCR beta chains were amplified and sequenced. HTBI-primed RT-PCR formed the first round, and a multiplex PCR formed the second. From the multiplex PCR reads, TCRdb called clonotypes with MiXCR, one entry per CDR3 protein. The profile shows 340,000 or so distinct CDR3 sequences, roughly 15% of them singletons. What was sequenced was peripheral blood. These receptors were collected from an adult man with Graves' ophthalmopathy.

This clonotype was found many times. The chain's CDR3 is CASSQVGGVQPQHF. CDR3 coding DNA: TGCGCCAGCAGCCAAGTCGGGGGGGTGCAGCCCCAGCATTTT. The chain employs TRBV4-1 and TRBJ1-5, with a weak D call TRBD1 (5 bases). The V and J ends lost 1 base and 7 bases respectively, with 11 bases between them. The CDR3 has 14 amino acids. CDR1 and CDR2 (germline): MGHRA, YSYEKL.

The gene calls are TRBV30 and TRBJ1-1; a weak D match, TRBD1 (6 bases). The CDR3 covers 13 residues. Per the germline V gene, CDR1 is GTSNPN and CDR2 is SVGIG (reference sequence). The V and J ends lost 4 bases and 2 bases respectively, with 11 bases between them. As DNA, the CDR3 is TGTGCCTGGATCGTAGGGACAAACACTGAAGCTTTCTTT. Translation: CAWIVGTNTEAFF.

This clonotype was seen ten or more times. CDR3 loop: CASSEEVVGGELFF. Written as DNA, the CDR3 is TGTGCCAGCAGTGAAGAGGTAGTGGGCGGGGAGCTGTTTTTT. The chain uses TRBV6-1 and TRBJ2-2; D is ambiguous. Trimming stripped 1 base from V and 7 bases from J, with 10 bases between. Germline loops: CDR1 MNHNS, CDR2 SASEGT. The CDR3 covers 14 residues.

Many counts were recorded for this clonotype. The chain links TRBV27 to TRBJ2-7; a weak D match, TRBD1 (6 bases). The V gene's germline CDR1 is MNHEY and CDR2 SMNVEV (reference sequence). The CDR3 has 13 residues. V gave up 7 bases and J gave up 2 bases, with 12 bases separating them. CDR3 in amino acids: CASTGTNTYEQYF. CDR3 nucleotides: TGTGCCAGCACCGGGACAAACACCTACGAGCAGTACTTC.

This clonotype came up many times. This chain connects TRBV6-2 or TRBV6-3 to TRBJ1-1; 8 positions match TRBD1. The CDR3 is made up of 15 amino acids. J lost 4 bases, V lost 5 bases, and 9 bases had no gene match. In germline, CDR1 is MNHEY, CDR2 SVGEGT. The DNA of the CDR3 is TGTGCCAGCAGTAGTCCAGGGGGCAGCGGCACTGAAGCTTTCTTT. Its translation: CASSSPGGSGTEAFF.

This clonotype was counted ten times or more. The gene calls are TRBV5-1 and TRBJ2-7, with D tentatively TRBD1 or TRBD2 (6 bases each). With 2 bases removed from V and 3 bases from J, the gap between germline ends came to 15 bases. Germline V gene data show CDR1 as SGHRS and CDR2 as YFSETQ. CDR3 size: 15 residues. CDR3 protein: CASSFQWGAHYEQYF. The CDR3 region has the DNA TGCGCCAGCAGCTTCCAGTGGGGGGCCCACTACGAGCAGTACTTC.

This clonotype has ten or more counts. The chain combines TRBV7-9 with TRBJ2-5, with D tentatively TRBD2 (5 bases). Germline assignment: CDR1 SEHNR and CDR2 FQNEAQ (reference sequence). Trimming took off 3 bases at V and 3 bases at J, with 5 bases between the two ends. The CDR3 sequence is 12 residues long. The CDR3 nucleotides read TGTGCCAGCAGCTTCGGGGAAGAGACCCAGTACTTC. Its protein is CASSFGEETQYF.

This clonotype was detected a few times. J is TRBJ1-1 and V is TRBV12-3 or TRBV12-4, with D possibly TRBD1 on 6 matching bases. Trimming stripped 6 bases from V and 7 bases from J, with 18 bases between. The CDR3 has 14 amino acids. The CDR3 bases are TGTGCCAGCAGACCAACAGGGCGACGAATTGAAGCTTTCTTT. Its translation is CASRPTGRRIEAFF.

J is TRBJ1-2 and V is TRBV18; perhaps TRBD1 as D (6 bases). Germline CDR1 KGHSH, CDR2 LQKENI. V was cut by 5 bases and J by 0 bases, with 10 bases left in between. The CDR3 is 14 amino acids. The CDR3 nucleotides read TGTGCCAGCTCAAAGGGGGAAGCTAACTATGGCTACACCTTC. The encoded protein is CASSKGEANYGYTF.

The CDR3 here is CASSQRGTGGQPQHF. The CDR3, as DNA: TGTGCCAGCAGCCAACGAGGGACAGGGGGACAGCCCCAGCATTTT. The rearrangement uses TRBV6-1 and TRBJ1-5; 11 bases fit TRBD1. V was clipped by 6 bases and J by 7 bases; unmatched bases: 8. The CDR3 sequence is 15 residues long. CDR1 and CDR2 from the germline V gene are MNHNS and SASEGT.

The chain carries TRBV20-1 and TRBJ2-7, with unresolved D. This CDR3 contains 14 residues. The V end lost 3 bases, the J end lost 2 bases, and 14 bases lay between the germline ends. CDR1 DFQATT and CDR2 SNEGSKA come from the germline V gene (reference sequence). The CDR3 bases are TGCAGTGCTAGTCACTATCCCCTGACCTACGAGCAGTACTTC. Encoded protein: CSASHYPLTYEQYF.

The V and J genes are TRBV6-5 and TRBJ2-5, with D possibly being TRBD2 (6 bases). There are 16 residues in the CDR3. V shed 0 bases and J shed 5 bases, with 16 bases lying between them. Germline CDR1 and CDR2: MNHEY and SVGAGI. CDR3: CASSYSRGVGSETQYF. The CDR3, as DNA: TGTGCCAGCAGTTACTCGCGGGGAGTTGGGTCGGAGACCCAGTACTTC.

This clonotype has more than one count but fewer than ten. Being one base from a much bigger clone, this may be a read error. V usage is TRBV10-2 and J usage is TRBJ1-5, with D possibly TRBD1 on 6 matching bases. Germline V CDR1 and CDR2: WSHSY, SAAADI. The length of the CDR3 is 16 residues. The CDR3 nucleotides are TGCGCCATCAGTGAGCGGAGCGTACAGGGAGGACAGCCCCAGCATTTT. It translates to CAISERSVQGGQPQHF.

In this sample, this clonotype turned up many times. The chain joins TRBV6-1 to TRBJ1-1; D remains ambiguous. V was pared by 0 bases and J by 7 bases, with 9 bases between. The CDR3 covers 13 residues. Germline CDR1 and CDR2: MNHNS and SASEGT. The DNA of the CDR3 is TGTGCCAGCAGTGAAGCCGCCGGGGATGAAGCTTTCTTT. Translating gives CASSEAAGDEAFF.

The chain employs TRBV11-2 and TRBJ1-6; D is unclear. This CDR3 has 15 residues. Germline loops: CDR1 SGHAT, CDR2 FQNNGV. V was trimmed by 3 bases and J by 0 bases, leaving 6 bases between them. The CDR3, as DNA: TGTGCCAGCAGCTTTTGGGACTCCTATAATTCACCCCTCCACTTT. Its translation is CASSFWDSYNSPLHF.

This clonotype came up many times. V is TRBV25-1 and J is TRBJ1-6, with a tentative D call TRBD1 (5 bases). Germline CDR1 is MGHDK and CDR2 is SYGVNS. V was cut by 2 bases and J by 6 bases, with 11 bases left in between. CDR3 length: 15 amino acids. In DNA form, the CDR3 reads TGTGCCAGCAGTGAACTCCGGGGGACTAATTCACCCCTCCACTTT. Its protein is CASSELRGTNSPLHF.

This clonotype has just a few counts. The chain carries TRBV19 and TRBJ2-7; D may match TRBD1 or TRBD2 (5 bases each). This CDR3 region has 16 residues. CDR1 and CDR2 (germline): LNHDA, SQIVND (reference sequence). Trimming cost V 5 bases and J 2 bases, with 19 bases left between them. Here the CDR3 reads CASSLTPGTSTYEQYF. CDR3 DNA sequence: TGTGCCAGTAGTCTCACGCCCGGGACCTCCACCTACGAGCAGTACTTC. The entire variable domain, with the rest obtained from reference TRBV19 and TRBJ2-7, is as follows: DGGITQSPKYLFRKEGQNVTLSCEQNLNHDAMYWYRQDPGQGLRLIYYSQIVNDFQKGDIAEGYSVSREKKESFPLTVTSAQKNPTAFYLCASSLTPGTSTYEQYFGPGTRLTVT.

This clonotype has a single count. The chain recombines TRBV28 with TRBJ1-2; perhaps TRBD1 as D (5 bases). The length of the CDR3 is 13 residues. CDR1 is MDHEN and CDR2 is SYDVKM in the germline V gene. Trimming pared 2 bases from V and 10 bases from J, leaving 14 bases between. The CDR3 DNA follows: TGTGCCAGCAGTTTAGGATGGCCAGGGCACTACACCTTC. Encoded protein: CASSLGWPGHYTF.

This clonotype was counted ten times or more. The V call is TRBV7-9, the J call TRBJ1-2; 9 positions agree with TRBD1. The trim removed 6 bases at V and 0 bases at J, leaving 2 bases unmatched. In germline, CDR1 is SEHNR, CDR2 FQNEAQ (reference sequence). The CDR3 totals 14 residues. For the CDR3, the DNA is TGTGCCAGCAGTTGGACAGGGGCTAACTATGGCTACACCTTC. Translated, it gives CASSWTGANYGYTF.

This clonotype has ten or more counts. This sequence joins TRBV19 and TRBJ1-1; D is undetermined. The length of the CDR3 is 15 residues. Deletions cut 4 bases from V and 1 base from J, with 13 bases between. Germline lookup yields CDR1 LNHDA and CDR2 SQIVND (reference sequence). This chain's CDR3 is CASSRIVDGNTEAFF. In DNA, the CDR3 is TGTGCCAGTAGTAGAATCGTCGACGGGAACACTGAAGCTTTCTTT.

Many counts were recorded for this clonotype. This rearrangement joins TRBV12-3 or TRBV12-4 to TRBJ2-2; no reliable D call. This CDR3 has 14 amino acids. V was shortened by 1 base and J by 4 bases, with 7 bases between the two germline ends. In nucleotides, the CDR3 is TGTGCCAGCAGTTTAGGCGCATTCACCGGGGAGCTGTTTTTT. The encoded protein is CASSLGAFTGELFF.

This clonotype was detected many times. The genes are TRBV9 and TRBJ2-2, with TRBD2 identical over 10 bases. CDR3 length: 16 amino acids. V lost 2 bases and J lost 1; bases outside the gene matches: 2. Looked up from germline, CDR1 is SGDLS and CDR2 is YYNGEE. CDR3 DNA sequence: TGTGCCAGCAGCGTTATAGCGGGAGGGAACACCGGGGAGCTGTTTTTT. It yields the protein CASSVIAGGNTGELFF.